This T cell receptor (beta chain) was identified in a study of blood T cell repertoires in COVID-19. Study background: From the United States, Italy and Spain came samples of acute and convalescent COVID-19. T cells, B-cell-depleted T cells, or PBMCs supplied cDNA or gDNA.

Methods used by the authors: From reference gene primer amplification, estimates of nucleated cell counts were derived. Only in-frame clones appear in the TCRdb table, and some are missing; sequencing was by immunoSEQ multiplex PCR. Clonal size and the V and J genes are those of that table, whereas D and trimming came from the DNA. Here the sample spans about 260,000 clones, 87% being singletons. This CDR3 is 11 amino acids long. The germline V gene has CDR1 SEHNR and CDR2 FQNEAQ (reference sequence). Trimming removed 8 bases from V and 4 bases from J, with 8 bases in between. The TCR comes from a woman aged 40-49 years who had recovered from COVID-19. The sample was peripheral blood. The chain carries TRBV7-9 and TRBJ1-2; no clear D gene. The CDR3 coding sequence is TGTGCCAGCCTAACTTTCTATGGCTACACCTTC. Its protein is CASLTFYGYTF.